The 2 T cell receptor beta chains given below trace back to one sample, sequenced in a study of blood T cell repertoires in COVID-19. Produced via immunoSEQ multiplex PCR; TCRdb's table is partial and in-frame only. Of a few hundred thousand clones in the sample, about 83% were seen once. Material for sequencing was PBMCs or T cells enriched from blood (not recorded which). These receptor sequences come from a woman in her thirties or forties who had recovered from COVID-19.

In its sample, this clone was seen once. This chain links TRBV19 with TRBJ2-1; 9 nucleotides align to TRBD2. The CDR3 runs to 19 residues. The junction had 20 bases not matched to a gene; V was cut back by 8 bases and J by 3 bases. CDR1 and CDR2 (germline): LNHDA, SQIVND (reference sequence). The DNA of the CDR3 is TGTGCCAGTGGGTCCTCCCGGGACAGACTAGCGGAGTTCTACAATGAGCAGTTCTTC. It codes for CASGSSRDRLAEFYNEQFF.

This chain connects TRBV5-1 to TRBJ2-1; 10 bases are shared with TRBD2. The J segment lost 14 bases and the V segment lost 6 bases, leaving 5 bases of the junction unmatched. Germline CDR1 reads SGHRS; CDR2 reads YFSETQ. The CDR3 totals 11 residues. The CDR3, as DNA: TGCGCCAGCACAGTGAGCGGGAGGGAGTTCTTC. Its protein is CASTVSGREFF.